This TCR beta chain was profiled in a study of OX40 agonist ivuxolimab in advanced cancers. Study at large: The patients received ivuxolimab by intravenous route every 2 weeks at 0.01 to 10 mg/kg.

People who had autoimmune disease history or systemic immunosuppression were excluded. Libraries were prepared by immunoSEQ multiplex PCR; TCRdb keeps only in-frame clonotypes and omits some of them. The repertoire consists of around 53,000 clones, with almost 90% occurring once and the leading ten covering about 7%. Germline values: CDR1 MNHEY, CDR2 SMNVEV (reference sequence). The trim removed 7 bases at V and 7 bases at J, leaving 15 bases unmatched. The CDR3 extends over 18 amino acids. This TCR derives from an adult with an advanced solid tumor such as melanoma, head and neck, liver or kidney cancer. Sequenced material: CD4+ or CD8+ T cells sorted from blood, taken in a trial of the OX40 agonist ivuxolimab. The V call is TRBV27, the J call TRBJ2-1; TRBD2 matches 14 bases. The CDR3 is CASISSGTSGRRENEQFF. The CDR3, as DNA: TGTGCCAGCATCTCCTCCGGGACTAGCGGGAGAAGAGAGAATGAGCAGTTCTTC.